This T cell receptor beta chain emerged from a study of Tregs in tolerant kidney transplant recipients. Overall study: Recipients received nonmyeloablative bone marrow transplants from related graft donors, with transient mixed chimerism. Study conclusions and caveats: Tregs expanded with activated donor B cells seemed most donor-specific.

As concerns this clone: What it recognizes is unknown.

Thawed PBMCs were FACS-sorted into unstimulated CD4+CD25+CD127- regulatory T cells, CD4+CD25- non-regulatory cells, CD4 and CD8 cells. Profiled with immunoSEQ multiplex PCR; TCRdb holds only in-frame clones, not every one. The listing contains 50,000 or so clones. This TCR was sampled from a human donor who received a combined kidney and bone marrow transplant. The specimen comprised CD4+ T cells from blood, sampled before the transplant.

The sequenced part of the CDR3 DNA is TGTGCCAGCAGGGGGGCCTCAGGGTATGGC. Residues: CASRGASGYG. The whole CDR3 reads CASRGASGYGYTF. The chain couples TRBV2 to TRBJ1-2, with D possibly TRBD1 on 6 matching bases. The read gets to within 3 residues of the CDR3 end, and the germline J gene fills in the rest. The CDR3 has 13 residues. V was shortened by 6 bases and J by 5 bases, with 13 bases between the two germline ends. The germline CDR1 and CDR2 sequences are SNHLY and FYNNEI.